This T cell receptor beta chain was captured in a study of T cell responses to AZD1222 COVID-19 vaccine. The CDR3 length is 14 residues. J was trimmed by 5 bases and V by 4 bases; bases with no gene match: 5. CDR1 is SGHNT, CDR2 YENEEA, per germline. Broader study findings: With two AZD1222 doses given, Spike-specific TCR breadth and depth both rose.

With respect to this clone: Its antigen is unidentified.

TCRdb's table, derived via immunoSEQ multiplex PCR, lists solely in-frame clones and lacks some. Here the sample spans about 140,000 clones, more than 80% being singletons. The J gene is TRBJ2-1, the V gene TRBV11-3; TRBD1 agrees at 7 bases. This TCR derives from an adult in good health. The input for sequencing was peripheral blood, taken on day 0 of AZD1222 vaccination. CDR3 nucleotide sequence: TGTGCCAGCAGCTCACGGACAGGTCACAATGAGCAGTTCTTC. Its protein product is CASSSRTGHNEQFF.